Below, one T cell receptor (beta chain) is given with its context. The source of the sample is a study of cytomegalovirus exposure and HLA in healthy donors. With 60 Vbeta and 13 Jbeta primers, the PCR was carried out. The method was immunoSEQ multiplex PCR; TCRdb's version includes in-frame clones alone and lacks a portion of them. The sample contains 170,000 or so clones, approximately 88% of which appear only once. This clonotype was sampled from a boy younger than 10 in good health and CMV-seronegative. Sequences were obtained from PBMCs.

CDR3 residues: CASSLGGDSNQPQHF. CDR3 DNA: TGTGCCAGTAGTCTAGGGGGGGATAGCAATCAGCCCCAGCATTTT. This chain uses TRBV19 with TRBJ1-5, with D tentatively TRBD1 (6 bases). The CDR3 contains 15 residues. The ends were cut back, 5 bases at V and 0 bases at J, with 11 bases in the middle. Germline-derived CDR1 and CDR2 are LNHDA and SQIVND (reference sequence).